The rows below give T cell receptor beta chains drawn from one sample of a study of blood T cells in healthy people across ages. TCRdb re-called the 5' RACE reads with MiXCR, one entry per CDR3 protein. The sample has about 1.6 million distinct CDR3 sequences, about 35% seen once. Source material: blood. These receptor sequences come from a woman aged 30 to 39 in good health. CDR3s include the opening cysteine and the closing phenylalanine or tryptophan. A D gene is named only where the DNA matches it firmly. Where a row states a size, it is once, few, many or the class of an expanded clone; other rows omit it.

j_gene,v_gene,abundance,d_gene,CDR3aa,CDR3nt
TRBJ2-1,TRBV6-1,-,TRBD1,CASSGTGGRNEQFF,TGTGCCAGCAGTGGGACAGGGGGGCGCAATGAGCAGTTCTTC
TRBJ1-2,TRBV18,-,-,CASSPAQGNYGYTF,TGTGCCAGCTCACCGGCACAGGGAAACTATGGCTACACCTTC
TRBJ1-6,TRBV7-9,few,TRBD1,CASSGGQGATLHF,TGTGCCAGCAGCGGGGGACAGGGTGCGACCCTCCACTTT
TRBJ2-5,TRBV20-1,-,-,CSARNGGSGQETQYF,TGCAGTGCTAGAAACGGAGGGAGCGGCCAAGAGACCCAGTACTTC
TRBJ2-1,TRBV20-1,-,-,CSAMLAPSSYNEQFF,TGCAGTGCCATGCTAGCCCCAAGCTCCTACAATGAGCAGTTCTTC
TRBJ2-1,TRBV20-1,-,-,CSASRFGISSYNEQFF,TGCAGTGCTAGTAGATTTGGGATTAGCTCCTACAATGAGCAGTTCTTC
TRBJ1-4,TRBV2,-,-,CASRQAEEKLFF,TGTGCCAGCAGACAGGCCGAAGAAAAACTGTTTTTT
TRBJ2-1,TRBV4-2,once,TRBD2,CASSQGGSGGYNEQFF,TGTGCCAGCAGCCAAGGGGGTAGCGGGGGCTACAATGAGCAGTTCTTC
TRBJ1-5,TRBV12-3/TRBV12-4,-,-,CASSPEGRRRNQPQHF,TGTGCCAGCAGCCCCGAGGGACGGCGGCGGAATCAGCCCCAGCATTTT
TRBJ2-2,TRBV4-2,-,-,CASSQEWGGELFF,TGTGCCAGCAGCCAAGAGTGGGGGGGGGAGCTGTTTTTT
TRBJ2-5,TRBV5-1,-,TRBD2,CASSGGGARETQYF,TGCGCCAGCAGTGGCGGGGGGGCCCGAGAGACCCAGTACTTC